A single sample gave rise to the 14 T cell receptor beta chains below, sequenced in a study of blood T cell repertoires in COVID-19. Assay: immunoSEQ multiplex PCR; the TCRdb copy retains only in-frame clones and omits some. The sample lists around 140,000 clones, more than 65% seen once, with about a tenth in the top ten. The sample comprised peripheral blood. These receptors originate from a man aged 55 to 70 with active or convalescent COVID-19.

The chain links TRBV27 to TRBJ1-2; D call uncertain. V dropped 0 bases and J dropped 2 bases, with 4 bases sitting between them. CDR1 is MNHEY and CDR2 is SMNVEV in the germline V gene (reference sequence). This CDR3 comprises 13 residues. The CDR3 DNA reads as TGTGCCAGCAGTTTATCACAGAACTATGGCTACACCTTC. Translation gives CASSLSQNYGYTF.

Worth noting for this clone: Because the CDR3's place on the DNA is in doubt, the DNA is left out and the CDR3 is given as listed by TCRdb. This chain links TRBV12-5 with TRBJ2-1; no DNA check was done on the table's D call, TRBD2. The length of the CDR3 is 11 amino acids, counting both ends. CDR1 LGHNT and CDR2 FRNRAP come from the germline V gene. CDR3 protein: CASVGSGSPFF.

The V gene is TRBV5-6, the J gene TRBJ2-3, with 7 bases identical to TRBD2. The CDR3 length is 15 residues. Germline CDR1 is SGHDT and CDR2 is YYEEEE. V gave up 4 bases and J gave up 0 bases; unmatched junction bases: 5. The CDR3 reads CASSQGLLSTDTQYF. In nucleotides, the CDR3 is TGTGCCAGCAGCCAGGGACTACTTAGCACAGATACGCAGTATTTT.

This clone has only a few counts. This sequence joins TRBV6-2 or TRBV6-3 and TRBJ2-7; 9 bases map to TRBD1. Germline lookup yields CDR1 MNHEY and CDR2 SVGEGT. The CDR3 totals 15 residues. Trimming at V came to 4 bases and at J to 6 bases, leaving 10 bases not matched to a gene. The DNA of the CDR3 is TGTGCCAGCAGTTCCTACGGGACAGGGCTTCGCGAGCAGTACGTC. It is translated as CASSSYGTGLREQYV.

The genes are TRBV19 and TRBJ2-3; 7 bases agree with TRBD1. Trimming took 6 bases from V and 2 from J; bases not matched to a gene: 8. Germline values: CDR1 LNHDA, CDR2 SQIVND (reference sequence). The CDR3 has 15 residues. As DNA, the CDR3 is TGTGCCAGTAGGGAGACAGGGCTCTTCACAGATACGCAGTATTTT. This encodes CASRETGLFTDTQYF.

This clone has a single count. V and J are TRBV5-6 and TRBJ2-5; unclear D gene. Looked up from germline, CDR1 is SGHDT and CDR2 is YYEEEE. V shed 0 bases and J shed 4 bases, with 7 bases lying between them. The CDR3 spans 13 residues. CDR3 protein: CASSLVSGETQYF. In DNA form, the CDR3 reads TGTGCCAGCAGCTTGGTCTCAGGAGAGACCCAGTACTTC. Together with reference TRBV5-6 and TRBJ2-5, the CDR3 gives the full variable domain: DAGVTQSPTHLIKTRGQQVTLRCSPKSGHDTVSWYQQALGQGPQFIFQYYEEEERQRGNFPDRFSGHQFPNYSSELNVNALLLGDSALYLCASSLVSGETQYFGPGTRLLVL.

This sequence joins TRBV29-1 and TRBJ1-2, with D unclear. The CDR3 spans 11 residues. CDR1 is SQVTM and CDR2 is ANQGSEA in the germline V gene. Trimming shortened V by 6 bases and J by 6 bases, and 11 bases separated the two germline ends. CDR3 in amino acids: CSVASIDGYTF. CDR3 DNA sequence: TGCAGCGTCGCTAGTATTGATGGCTACACCTTC.

V is TRBV5-6 and J is TRBJ1-1; D may be TRBD1 (6 bases). V was pared by 5 bases and J by 0 bases, with 11 bases between. The CDR3 is 14 amino acids. Germline V gives CDR1 SGHDT, CDR2 YYEEEE. CDR3 coding DNA: TGTGCCAGCAGACGACAGGACGTGAACACTGAAGCTTTCTTT. Its protein product is CASRRQDVNTEAFF.

V gene TRBV19 combines with J gene TRBJ1-2; D is unclear. This CDR3 is 11 amino acids long. Trimming removed 3 bases from V and 8 bases from J, with 7 bases in between. Germline CDR1 reads LNHDA; CDR2 reads SQIVND (reference sequence). The DNA of the CDR3 is TGTGCCAGTAGTATTTACACCGGCTACACCTTC. Protein product: CASSIYTGYTF. Full variable domain (missing parts from reference TRBV19 and TRBJ1-2): DGGITQSPKYLFRKEGQNVTLSCEQNLNHDAMYWYRQDPGQGLRLIYYSQIVNDFQKGDIAEGYSVSREKKESFPLTVTSAQKNPTAFYLCASSIYTGYTFGSGTRLTVV.

The V gene is TRBV7-9, the J gene TRBJ2-3; D unresolved. The germline gives CDR1 SEHNR, CDR2 FQNEAQ (reference sequence). There are 12 residues in the CDR3. V gave up 5 bases and J gave up 6 bases, with 9 bases separating them. The DNA for the CDR3 is TGTGCCAGCAGCCCACCCGGGGATACGCAGTATTTT. Translating it yields CASSPPGDTQYF.

In this sample, this clone turned up once. In DNA form, the CDR3 reads TGTGCCAGCAGTTACTCCCTTCGGCGGACAGGGGGCGATCAGCCCCAGCATTTT. It codes for CASSYSLRRTGGDQPQHF. The chain carries TRBV6-2 or TRBV6-3 and TRBJ1-5; 11 nucleotides align to TRBD1. CDR3 size: 18 residues. The ends lost 0 bases at V and 5 bases at J; junction bases unmatched: 9. The germline gives CDR1 MNHEY, CDR2 SVGEGT.

This clone was counted between two and nine times. This chain uses TRBV6-6 with TRBJ1-3; D may be TRBD1 (6 bases). The germline V and J ends were trimmed by 6 bases and 9 bases, with 12 bases remaining between them. The CDR3 is 12 residues long. From germline, CDR1 is MNHNY and CDR2 SVGAGI (reference sequence). CDR3 in DNA: TGTGCCAGCAGCATGGGGGCCGCCACCATATATTTT. It codes for CASSMGAATIYF.

This clone has a handful of counts. The chain couples TRBV5-6 to TRBJ2-7; TRBD1 aligns across 9 bases. With 2 bases clipped from V and 10 bases from J, the junction kept 10 bases outside the gene matches. Germline-derived CDR1 and CDR2 are SGHDT and YYEEEE. The CDR3 consists of 14 residues. CDR3 coding DNA: TGTGCCAGCAGCTTACAGGACAGGGGACTTGGTCAGTACGTC. Protein sequence: CASSLQDRGLGQYV.

The chain combines TRBV12-3 or TRBV12-4 with TRBJ2-5, with 7 bases aligning to TRBD1. CDR3 size: 13 residues. With V trimmed by 7 bases and J by 5 bases, 7 bases remained unmatched. The CDR3 DNA is TGTGCCAGCACCTCCGGGACAGTGGAGACCCAGTACTTC. As protein: CASTSGTVETQYF.